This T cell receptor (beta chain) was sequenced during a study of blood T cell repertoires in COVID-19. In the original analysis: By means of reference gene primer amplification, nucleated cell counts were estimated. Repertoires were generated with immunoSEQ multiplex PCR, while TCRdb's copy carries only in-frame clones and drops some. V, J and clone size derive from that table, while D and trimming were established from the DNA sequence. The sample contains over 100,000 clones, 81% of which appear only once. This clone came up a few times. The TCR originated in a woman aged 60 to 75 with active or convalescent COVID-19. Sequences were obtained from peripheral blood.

CDR3 loop: CASSPDSQAQAFF. CDR3 in DNA: TGTGCCAGTAGTCCGGACTCTCAGGCCCAAGCTTTCTTT. V usage is TRBV19 and J usage is TRBJ1-1, with unresolved D. The ends were cut back, 5 bases at V and 9 bases at J, with 16 bases in the middle. This CDR3 is 13 amino acids long. The germline V gene has CDR1 LNHDA and CDR2 SQIVND (reference sequence).